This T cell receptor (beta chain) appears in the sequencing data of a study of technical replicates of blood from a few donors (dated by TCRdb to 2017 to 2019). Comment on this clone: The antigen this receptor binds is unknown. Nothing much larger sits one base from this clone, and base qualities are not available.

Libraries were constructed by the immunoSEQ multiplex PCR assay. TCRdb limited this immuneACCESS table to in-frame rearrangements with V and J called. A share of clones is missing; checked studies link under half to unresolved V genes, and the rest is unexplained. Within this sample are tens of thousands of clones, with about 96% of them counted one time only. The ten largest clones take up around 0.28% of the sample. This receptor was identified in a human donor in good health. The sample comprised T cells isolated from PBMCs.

The DNA sequence is as follows: TGTGCCAGCAGTGGATTAACCGGACATGCCCTCTACGAGCAGTACTTC. The resulting protein is CASSGLTGHALYEQYF. The chain joins TRBV2 to TRBJ2-7; a tentative D call is TRBD1 (5 bases match). The CDR3 spans 16 residues, from the cysteine through the phenylalanine. CDR3 DNA is the only sequence kept; it has 48 bases, read in frame from the first base. V gives up 4 bases and J gives up 3 bases, and the segment between their germline ends measures 19 bases. CDR1 and CDR2 are read off the germline V gene as SNHLY and FYNNEI.